Below, 18 T cell receptor beta chains from the same sample are listed, as sequenced in a study of T-cell reconstitution after alpha-beta-depleted transplantation in children. Preparation of the TCRbeta library involved a method that used unique molecular identifiers. TCRdb recomputed calls from the PCR reads with MiXCR, one row per CDR3 protein. This table holds roughly 300,000 distinct CDR3 sequences, about 9.9% found once. The source material was peripheral blood, sampled 180 days after TCRalphabeta/CD19-depleted stem cell transplant. The receptor set was obtained from a male patient aged 2 to 9 who had a stem cell transplant for chronic granulomatous disease, so the T cells may come from the graft donor.

The chain carries TRBV5-4 and TRBJ1-5, with 7 nucleotides matching TRBD1. Germline V gene lookup returns CDR1 SGHNT and CDR2 YYREEE (reference sequence). The V and J ends lost 10 bases and 7 bases, in that order; junction bases with no gene match: 17. The CDR3 is made up of 15 amino acids. The CDR3: CAPPVSRGVGQPQHF. The CDR3 DNA reads TGTGCCCCTCCTGTGAGCAGGGGGGTTGGGCAGCCCCAGCATTTT.

A word on this clonotype: A read error may explain this, as a much larger clone is one base away. The chain recombines TRBV20-1 with TRBJ2-7; D may be TRBD1 or TRBD2 (5 bases each). CDR1 DFQATT and CDR2 SNEGSKA come from the germline V gene (reference sequence). This CDR3 spans 14 amino acids. The CDR3 DNA follows: TGCAGTGCTAGTAAGGGGAGCCCAGCCTACGAGCAGTCCTTC. This encodes CSASKGSPAYEQSF.

This clonotype was seen many times. The rearrangement joins TRBV6-2 or TRBV6-3 to TRBJ2-1; no clear D gene. Germline V gene sequence: CDR1 MNHEY, CDR2 SVGEGT. V was shortened by 2 bases and J by 7 bases, with 9 bases between the two germline ends. The CDR3 is made up of 13 amino acids. CDR3 loop: CASSYPPSNEQFF. CDR3 DNA: TGTGCCAGCAGTTACCCCCCCTCAAATGAGCAGTTCTTC.

This clonotype was seen many times. The V call is TRBV27, the J call TRBJ2-7, with 8 positions matching TRBD2. The germline V gene encodes CDR1 MNHEY and CDR2 SMNVEV (reference sequence). V lost 6 bases to trimming and J lost 0 bases; unmatched junction nucleotides: 7. CDR3 length: 15 residues. The DNA for the CDR3 is TGTGCCAGCAGCTCCGGGGGGGCTGGCTCCTACGAGCAGTACTTC. It is translated as CASSSGGAGSYEQYF.

Worth noting for this clonotype: One end of the junction varies from germline; a read error may be responsible. The gene calls are TRBV20-1 and TRBJ2-2; D may be TRBD2 (6 bases). CDR3 length: 19 residues. CDR1 is DFQATT and CDR2 is SNEGSKA in the germline V gene (reference sequence). DNA of the CDR3: TGCTGTGCCCTCCCCCTGGGAGGCGCCCTATTCGAACGCCCCGGGGAGCTGTTTTTT. As protein: CCALPLGGALFERPGELFF.

This clonotype was found many times. The V call is TRBV24-1, the J call TRBJ2-3; 12 bases fit TRBD1. CDR3 length: 16 amino acids. V was pared by 6 bases and J by 7 bases, with 10 bases of the junction left unmatched. Germline V CDR1 and CDR2: KGHDR, SFDVKD. The CDR3 sequence: CATSTTGTGGAYTQYF. As DNA, the CDR3 is TGTGCCACCAGTACCACCGGGACAGGGGGCGCATATACGCAGTATTTT.

This clonotype was observed a handful of times. This chain uses TRBV19 with TRBJ1-1; 8 bases line up with TRBD1. The length of the CDR3 is 11 residues. V lost 8 bases and J lost 10; bases outside the gene matches: 6. From germline, CDR1 is LNHDA and CDR2 SQIVND (reference sequence). The CDR3 nucleotides read TGTGCCAGTGACGACAGGGGTGGAGCTTTCTTT. This codes for CASDDRGGAFF.

This clonotype was detected ten times or more. The rearrangement joins TRBV28 to TRBJ2-2; 7 nucleotides align to TRBD1. Germline V lookup: CDR1 MDHEN, CDR2 SYDVKM. The CDR3 is 17 amino acids. The ends lost 5 bases at V and 1 base at J; junction bases unmatched: 10. The chain's CDR3 is CASSTRAGGMNTGELFF. The CDR3 DNA follows: TGTGCCAGCAGTACCCGGGCAGGGGGTATGAACACCGGGGAGCTGTTTTTT.

This clonotype was picked up many times. The chain links TRBV6-1 to TRBJ2-7; 8 bases line up with TRBD2. Germline assignment: CDR1 MNHNS and CDR2 SASEGT. The CDR3 has 15 residues. Trimming removed 1 base from V and 2 bases from J; junction bases left unmatched: 4. The CDR3 here is CASSEVAGLPYEQYF. CDR3 nucleotides: TGTGCCAGCAGTGAAGTAGCGGGATTGCCCTACGAGCAGTACTTC.

This clonotype showed up just once. Possible read error: a much larger clone is one base away. The chain has TRBV12-3 or TRBV12-4 and TRBJ2-2; D ambiguous. The CDR3 sequence is 14 residues long. Trimming stripped 6 bases from V and 6 bases from J, with 14 bases between. CDR3 protein: CASSPYSWSGELFF. The CDR3 DNA follows: TGTGCCAGCAGCCCGTATAGTTGGTCCGGGGAGCTGTTTTTT.

This clonotype has ten or more counts. The chain carries TRBV11-2 and TRBJ2-1; 7 nucleotides agree with TRBD1. Germline V gene lookup returns CDR1 SGHAT and CDR2 FQNNGV. J gave up 6 bases and V 4 bases, and 6 bases lay outside the gene matches. The CDR3 has 14 residues. CDR3 coding DNA: TGTGCCAGCAGCTCTGACAGGGTAGGCAATGAGCAGTTCTTC. Protein product: CASSSDRVGNEQFF.

The table lists this clonotype with many counts. V is TRBV18 and J is TRBJ2-1, with D possibly being TRBD2 (5 bases). The germline gives CDR1 KGHSH, CDR2 LQKENI. Deletions cut 4 bases from V and 8 bases from J, with 15 bases between. The CDR3 consists of 14 residues. The CDR3, as DNA: TGTGCCAGCTCACGCGGGCCAGGTTGGTATGAGCAGTTCTTC. Its protein is CASSRGPGWYEQFF.

This clonotype was detected many times. The J gene is TRBJ2-1, the V gene TRBV7-9, with D unresolved. Trimming shortened V by 8 bases and J by 9 bases, and 17 bases separated the two germline ends. CDR3 length: 13 residues. Germline V gene lookup returns CDR1 SEHNR and CDR2 FQNEAQ (reference sequence). The DNA of the CDR3 is TGTGCCAGCGCCCCCGGGCCTCTGGGTGAGCAGTTCTTC. The encoded protein is CASAPGPLGEQFF.

This clonotype was seen ten or more times. V and J are TRBV5-1 and TRBJ2-7; D unresolved. This CDR3 has 14 residues. Between the trimmed V and J ends, which lost 0 bases and 5 bases, there was a span of 12 bases. Germline V gene sequence: CDR1 SGHRS, CDR2 YFSETQ. The CDR3, as DNA: TGCGCCAGCAGCTTGGAAAAGAGGAACGACGAGCAGTACTTC. This encodes CASSLEKRNDEQYF. Combining the CDR3 with reference TRBV5-1 and TRBJ2-7 gives the whole variable domain KAGVTQTPRYLIKTRGQQVTLSCSPISGHRSVSWYQQTPGQGLQFLFEYFSETQRNKGNFPGRFSGRQFSNSRSEMNVSTLELGDSALYLCASSLEKRNDEQYFGPGTRLTVT.

This clonotype was seen more than once but under ten times. This chain joins TRBV19 and TRBJ2-1; 9 nucleotides line up with TRBD1. CDR3 length equals 15 residues. With V trimmed by 5 bases and J by 9 bases, 11 bases remained unmatched. Germline V gene data show CDR1 as LNHDA and CDR2 as SQIVND (reference sequence). In DNA, the CDR3 is TGTGCCAGTAGTGCAACAGGGGGCCCCCTTTTTGAGCAGTTCTTC. The encoded protein is CASSATGGPLFEQFF.

This clonotype was seen ten or more times. The V call is TRBV12-3 or TRBV12-4, the J call TRBJ1-1; D may be TRBD1 (5 bases). V dropped 1 base and J dropped 1 base, with 13 bases sitting between them. The CDR3 length is 16 residues. CDR3 residues: CASSLGVGPSNTEAFF. The CDR3, as DNA: TGTGCCAGCAGTTTAGGTGTGGGGCCGTCGAACACTGAAGCTTTCTTT.

V and J are TRBV5-4 and TRBJ2-4; TRBD1 matches 8 bases. Looked up from germline, CDR1 is SGHNT and CDR2 is YYREEE (reference sequence). V dropped 1 base and J dropped 16; count of bases not matched to a gene: 16. The CDR3 has 15 residues. The CDR3: CASSLQGQGGISLYF. CDR3 nucleotide sequence: TGTGCCAGCAGCTTGCAAGGACAGGGTGGAATTAGTTTATACTTC. The complete variable domain, with remaining parts taken from reference TRBV5-4 and TRBJ2-4, reads ETGVTQSPTHLIKTRGQQVTLRCSSQSGHNTVSWYQQALGQGPQFIFQYYREEENGRGNFPPRFSGLQFPNYSSELNVNALELDDSALYLCASSLQGQGGISLYFGAGTRLSVL.

This clonotype was recorded at least ten times. The V gene is TRBV20-1, the J gene TRBJ2-1; D is perhaps TRBD1 (6 bases). Germline V gives CDR1 DFQATT, CDR2 SNEGSKA (reference sequence). The CDR3 has 18 residues. V was pared by 3 bases and J by 9 bases, with 30 bases between. CDR3 region: CSARFGHANLLTRGEQFF. The CDR3 DNA follows: TGCAGTGCTAGGTTTGGACACGCCAACCTGCTTACCAGGGGTGAGCAGTTCTTC.